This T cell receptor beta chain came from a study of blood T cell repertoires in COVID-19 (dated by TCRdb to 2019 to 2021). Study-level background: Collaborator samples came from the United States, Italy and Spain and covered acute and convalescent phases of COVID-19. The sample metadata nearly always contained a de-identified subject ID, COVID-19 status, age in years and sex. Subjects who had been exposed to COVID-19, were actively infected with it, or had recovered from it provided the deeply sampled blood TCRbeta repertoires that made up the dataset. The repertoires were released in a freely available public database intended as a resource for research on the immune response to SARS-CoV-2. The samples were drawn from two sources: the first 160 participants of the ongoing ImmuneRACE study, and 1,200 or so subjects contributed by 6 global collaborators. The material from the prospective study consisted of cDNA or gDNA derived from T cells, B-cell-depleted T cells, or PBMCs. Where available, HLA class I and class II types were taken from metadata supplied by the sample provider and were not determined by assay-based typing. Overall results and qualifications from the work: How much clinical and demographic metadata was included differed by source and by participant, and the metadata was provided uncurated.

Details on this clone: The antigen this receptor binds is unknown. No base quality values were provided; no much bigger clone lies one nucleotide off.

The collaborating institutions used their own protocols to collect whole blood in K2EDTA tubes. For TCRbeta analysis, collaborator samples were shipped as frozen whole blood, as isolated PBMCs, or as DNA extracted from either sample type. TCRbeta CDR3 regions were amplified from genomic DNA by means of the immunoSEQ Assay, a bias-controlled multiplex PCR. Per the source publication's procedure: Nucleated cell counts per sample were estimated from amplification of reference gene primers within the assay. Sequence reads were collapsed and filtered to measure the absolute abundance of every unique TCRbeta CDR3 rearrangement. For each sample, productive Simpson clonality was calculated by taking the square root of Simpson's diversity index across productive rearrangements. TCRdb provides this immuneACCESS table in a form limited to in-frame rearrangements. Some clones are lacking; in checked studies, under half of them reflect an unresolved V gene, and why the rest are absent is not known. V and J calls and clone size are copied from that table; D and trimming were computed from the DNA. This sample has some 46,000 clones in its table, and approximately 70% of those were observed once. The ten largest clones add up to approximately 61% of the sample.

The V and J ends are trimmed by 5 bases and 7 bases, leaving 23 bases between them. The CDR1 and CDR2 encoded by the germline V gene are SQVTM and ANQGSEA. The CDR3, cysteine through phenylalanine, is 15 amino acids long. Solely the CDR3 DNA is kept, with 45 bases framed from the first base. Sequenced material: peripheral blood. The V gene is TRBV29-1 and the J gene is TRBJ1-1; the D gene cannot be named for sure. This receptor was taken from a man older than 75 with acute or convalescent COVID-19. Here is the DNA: TGCAGCGTTATAAGAGGGCGCTCCGCATATGATGAAGCTTTCTTT. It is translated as CSVIRGRSAYDEAFF. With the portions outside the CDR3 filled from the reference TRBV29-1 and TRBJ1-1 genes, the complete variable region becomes SAVISQKPSRDICQRGTSLTIQCQVDSQVTMMFWYRQQPGQSLTLIATANQGSEATYESGFVIDKFPISRPNLTFSTLTVSNMSPEDSSIYLCSVIRGRSAYDEAFFGQGTRLTVV.